The source of this T cell receptor beta chain is a study of blood T cell repertoires in COVID-19. As processed by the authors: Nucleated cell number was recorded as an estimate derived from reference gene primer amplification. Clones were sequenced by immunoSEQ multiplex PCR, and TCRdb holds only the in-frame ones, with some missing. V and J calls and clone size come straight from that table; D and trimming were deduced from the DNA. The sample records about 210,000 clones, about 88% being singletons. CDR3 length: 15 amino acids. The ends were cut back, 0 bases at V and 4 bases at J, with 12 bases in the middle. From germline, CDR1 is LGHNA and CDR2 YSLEER.

The origin of this receptor is a man aged 35-49 years with acute or convalescent COVID-19. The sequencing sample was made of peripheral blood. The V and J genes are TRBV4-3 and TRBJ2-5, with a weak D call TRBD2 (6 bases). CDR3 sequence reads: CASSQDGGWGETQYF. The CDR3 nucleotides are TGCGCCAGCAGCCAAGATGGGGGGTGGGGAGAGACCCAGTACTTC.